This T cell receptor (beta chain) was observed in a study of CD8 T cells in ankylosing spondylitis. Findings of the study overall: Relatively scarce in peripheral blood, disease-linked clones were CD8+. The authors reported significant enrichment of disease-linked clones in matched ankylosing spondylitis synovial fluid.

TCRdb re-called the 5' RACE reads with MiXCR, one entry per CDR3 protein. Seen here are approximately 140,000 distinct CDR3 sequences, under 45% observed once, and the top ten hold approximately 16%. Ten or more counts support this clonotype. Its antigen is undetermined. Per germline, CDR1 LGHNA and CDR2 YNFKEQ. The ends lost 0 bases at V and 2 bases at J; junction bases unmatched: 6. CDR3 length: 16 residues. The specimen sequenced was synovial fluid, either unsorted or a sorted T cell fraction (not recorded which). The TCR was taken from a male donor with ankylosing spondylitis. The chain employs TRBV4-2 and TRBJ2-7; TRBD2 matches at 8 bases. The CDR3 here is CASSQEGTGGPYEQYF. The CDR3, as DNA: TGTGCCAGCAGCCAAGAAGGGACGGGGGGGCCCTACGAGCAGTACTTC.